This TCR beta chain is drawn from a study of blood T cell repertoires in COVID-19. About the study: In each case, the material was cDNA or gDNA derived from T cells, B-cell-depleted T cells, or PBMCs.

Profiled with immunoSEQ multiplex PCR; TCRdb holds only in-frame clones, not every one. The sample has 85,000 to 100,000 clones, around 88% seen once. The germline CDR1 and CDR2 sequences are SGHTA and FQGNSA. The CDR3 runs to 13 residues. V was trimmed by 5 bases and J by 6 bases, leaving 11 bases between them. The source is a man aged 50-59 years with COVID-19, enrolled during active disease. This chain connects TRBV7-2 to TRBJ1-5, with D tentatively TRBD1 (5 bases). The sequenced sample was peripheral blood. The CDR3 sequence: CASSAQGTQPQHF. The CDR3 DNA reads as TGTGCCAGCAGCGCCCAGGGCACTCAGCCCCAGCATTTT.